The 5 T cell receptor beta chains below all came from one sample that was sequenced in a study of spatial heterogeneity in lung cancer. General observations from the study: Intratumoral expanded alpha and beta TCR counts were found to track tumor mutation counts.

No antigen has been assigned to these receptors. Time point meaning: sample taken at primary tumor resection. TCRdb reanalysed the 5' RACE reads using MiXCR and keeps one entry per CDR3 protein. This table holds roughly 5,300 distinct CDR3 sequences, over 7.5% found once. Material: lung tumor tissue, obtained at surgery. The receptor set was obtained from a female donor with early-stage non-small cell lung cancer.

Sample share makes this clonotype medium-sized. Because the CDR3 is missing its conserved closing phenylalanine or tryptophan, this is likely a read error. J is TRBJ2-1 and V is TRBV12-3 or TRBV12-4, with 7 bases identical to TRBD1. The CDR3 extends over 11 amino acids. With 4 bases clipped from V and 9 bases from J, the junction kept 0 bases outside the gene matches. The CDR3 here is CASSSGGEQFC. CDR3 nucleotides: TGTGCCAGCAGTTCAGGGGGTGAGCAGTTCTGC.

This clonotype is deemed medium-sized. The gene calls are TRBV6-6 and TRBJ1-5, with no clear D. The V end lost 4 bases, the J end lost 0 bases, and 4 bases lay between the germline ends. Looked up from germline, CDR1 is MNHNY and CDR2 is SVGAGI (reference sequence). This CDR3 region has 13 residues. The DNA for the CDR3 is TGTGCCAGCAGTTCTGCTAGCAATCAGCCCCAGCATTTT. This encodes CASSSASNQPQHF.

By its share, this clonotype is medium-sized. V usage is TRBV7-7 and J usage is TRBJ2-7, with 11 bases fitting TRBD2. Per germline, CDR1 SSHAT and CDR2 FNYEAQ (reference sequence). J gave up 0 bases and V 5 bases, and 6 bases lay outside the gene matches. The CDR3 runs 16 residues. The CDR3 region is CASSAELAGDSYEQYF. The DNA of the CDR3 is TGTGCCAGCAGCGCCGAACTAGCGGGGGACTCCTACGAGCAGTACTTC.

This clonotype has ten or more counts. The genes are TRBV20-1 and TRBJ1-4; 7 bases are a match to TRBD1. Trimming took 0 bases from V and 3 from J; bases not matched to a gene: 7. The CDR3 totals 16 residues. The V gene's germline CDR1 is DFQATT and CDR2 SNEGSKA (reference sequence). The DNA of the CDR3 is TGCAGTGCTAGAGATTTGGGGGGGACAGCTAATGAAAAACTGTTTTTT. Amino acid sequence: CSARDLGGTANEKLFF.

This clonotype occurred a few times. The V and J genes are TRBV4-2 and TRBJ2-1, with 7 bases aligning to TRBD2. CDR1 LGHNA and CDR2 YNFKEQ come from the germline V gene. The CDR3 has 17 amino acids. V gave up 3 bases and J gave up 0 bases; unmatched junction bases: 8. Written as DNA, the CDR3 is TGTGCCAGCAGCCAGGCCGCGGGGGTTAGCTCCTACAATGAGCAGTTCTTC. Protein sequence: CASSQAAGVSSYNEQFF.